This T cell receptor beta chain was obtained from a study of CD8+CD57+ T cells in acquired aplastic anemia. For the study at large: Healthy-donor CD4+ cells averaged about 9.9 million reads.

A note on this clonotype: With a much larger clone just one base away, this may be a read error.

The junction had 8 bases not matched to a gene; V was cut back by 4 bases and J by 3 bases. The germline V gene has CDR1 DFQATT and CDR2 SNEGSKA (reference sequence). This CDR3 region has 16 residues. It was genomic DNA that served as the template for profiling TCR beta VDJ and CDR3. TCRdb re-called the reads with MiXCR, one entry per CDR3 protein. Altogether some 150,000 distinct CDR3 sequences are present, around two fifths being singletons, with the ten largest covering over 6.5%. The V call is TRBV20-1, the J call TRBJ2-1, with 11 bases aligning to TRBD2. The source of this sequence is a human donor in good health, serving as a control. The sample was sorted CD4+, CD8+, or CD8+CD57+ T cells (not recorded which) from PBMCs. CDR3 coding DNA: TGCAGTGCTAAAAACCTAGCGGGAGGCGACTACAATGAGCAGTTCTTC. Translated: CSAKNLAGGDYNEQFF.